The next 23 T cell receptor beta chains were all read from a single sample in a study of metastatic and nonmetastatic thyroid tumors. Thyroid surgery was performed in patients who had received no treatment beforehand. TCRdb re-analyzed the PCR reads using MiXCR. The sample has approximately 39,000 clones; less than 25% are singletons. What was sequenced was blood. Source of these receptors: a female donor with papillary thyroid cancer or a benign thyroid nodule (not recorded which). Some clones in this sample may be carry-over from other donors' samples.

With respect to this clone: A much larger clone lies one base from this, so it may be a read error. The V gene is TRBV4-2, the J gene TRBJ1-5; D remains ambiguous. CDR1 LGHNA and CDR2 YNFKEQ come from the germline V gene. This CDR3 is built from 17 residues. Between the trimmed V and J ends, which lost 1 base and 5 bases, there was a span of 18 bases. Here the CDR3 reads CASSQGGQWDRDQPQHF. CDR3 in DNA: TGTGCCAGCAGCCAAGGAGGTCAGTGGGATCGGGATCAGCCCCAGCATTTT.

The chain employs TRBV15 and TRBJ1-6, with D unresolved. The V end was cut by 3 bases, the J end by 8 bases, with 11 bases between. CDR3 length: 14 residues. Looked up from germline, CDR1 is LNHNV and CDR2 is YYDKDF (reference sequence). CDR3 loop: CATSSVTWDSPLHF. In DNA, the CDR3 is TGTGCCACCAGCAGTGTGACTTGGGATTCACCCCTCCACTTT.

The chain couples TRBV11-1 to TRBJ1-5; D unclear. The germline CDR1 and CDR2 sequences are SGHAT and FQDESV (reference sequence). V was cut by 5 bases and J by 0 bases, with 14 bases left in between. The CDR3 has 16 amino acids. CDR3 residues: CASSAGRTYSNQPQHF. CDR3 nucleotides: TGTGCCAGCAGCGCGGGCCGGACCTATAGCAATCAGCCCCAGCATTTT.

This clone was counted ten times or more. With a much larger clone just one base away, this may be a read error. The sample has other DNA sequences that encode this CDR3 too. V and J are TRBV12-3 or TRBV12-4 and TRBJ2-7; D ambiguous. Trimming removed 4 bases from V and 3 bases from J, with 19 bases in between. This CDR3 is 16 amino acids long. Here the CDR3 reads CASSSPTRQGIYEQYF. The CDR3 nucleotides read TGTGCCAGCAGTTCCCCCACCAGACAAGGGATCTACGAGCAGTACTTC.

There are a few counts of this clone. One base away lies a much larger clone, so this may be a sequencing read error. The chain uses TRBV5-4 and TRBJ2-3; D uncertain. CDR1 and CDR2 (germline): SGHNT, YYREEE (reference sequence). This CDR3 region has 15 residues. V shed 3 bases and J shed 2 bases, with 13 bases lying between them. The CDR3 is CASSWYPQVTDTQYF. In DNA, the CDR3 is TGTGCCAGCAGCTGGTATCCCCAGGTCACAGATACGCAGTATTTT.

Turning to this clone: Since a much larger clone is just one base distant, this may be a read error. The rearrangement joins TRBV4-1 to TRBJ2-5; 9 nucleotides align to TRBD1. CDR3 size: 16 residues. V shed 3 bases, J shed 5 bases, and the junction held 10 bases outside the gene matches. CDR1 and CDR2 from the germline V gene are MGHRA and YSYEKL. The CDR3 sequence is CASSQGDRVRRETQYF. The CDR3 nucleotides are TGCGCCAGCAGCCAGGGGGACAGGGTCCGTAGGGAGACCCAGTACTTC.

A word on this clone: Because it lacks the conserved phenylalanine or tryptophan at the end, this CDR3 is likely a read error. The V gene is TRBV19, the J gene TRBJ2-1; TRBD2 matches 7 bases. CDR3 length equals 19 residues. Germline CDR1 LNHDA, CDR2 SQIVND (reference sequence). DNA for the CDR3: TGTGCCAGTAGTATGTCCCTGTGGACTAGTCTAGACCCCTACAATGTGCAGTTCTCC. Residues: CASSMSLWTSLDPYNVQFS.

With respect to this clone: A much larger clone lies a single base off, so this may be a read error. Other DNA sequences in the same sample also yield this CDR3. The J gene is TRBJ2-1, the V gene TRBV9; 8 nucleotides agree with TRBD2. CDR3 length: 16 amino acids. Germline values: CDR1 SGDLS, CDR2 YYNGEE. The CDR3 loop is CASSGVAGLRINEQFF. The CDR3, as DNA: TGTGCCAGTAGCGGGGTTGCGGGGCTGCGGATAAATGAGCAGTTCTTC.

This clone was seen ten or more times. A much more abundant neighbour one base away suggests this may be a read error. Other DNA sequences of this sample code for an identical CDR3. CDR3 coding DNA: TGTGCCAGTAGTATCCCCAGGAATGAGCAGTTCTTC. Translated: CASSIPRNEQFF. This chain joins TRBV19 and TRBJ2-1; D is ambiguous. V was shortened by 3 bases and J by 7 bases, with 7 bases between the two germline ends. Germline V lookup: CDR1 LNHDA, CDR2 SQIVND (reference sequence). This CDR3 contains 12 residues.

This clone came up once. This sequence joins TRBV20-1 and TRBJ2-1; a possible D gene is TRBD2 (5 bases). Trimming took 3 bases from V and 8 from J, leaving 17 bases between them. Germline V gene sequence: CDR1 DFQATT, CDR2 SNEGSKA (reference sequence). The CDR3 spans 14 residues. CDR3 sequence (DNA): TGCAGTGCTAGCCCCCGAACGAGGGCCGATGAGCAGTTCTTC. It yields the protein CSASPRTRADEQFF.

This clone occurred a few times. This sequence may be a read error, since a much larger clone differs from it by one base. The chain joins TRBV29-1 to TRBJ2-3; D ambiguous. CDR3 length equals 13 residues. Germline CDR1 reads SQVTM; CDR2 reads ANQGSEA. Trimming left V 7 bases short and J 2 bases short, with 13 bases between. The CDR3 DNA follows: TGCAGCGAGCTCTCCCTAGTCACAGATACGCAGTATTTT. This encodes CSELSLVTDTQYF.

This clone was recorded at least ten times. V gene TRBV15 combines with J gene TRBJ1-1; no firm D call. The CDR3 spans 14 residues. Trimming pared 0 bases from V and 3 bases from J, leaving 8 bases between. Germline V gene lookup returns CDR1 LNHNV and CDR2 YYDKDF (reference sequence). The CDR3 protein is CATSREDRDTEAFF. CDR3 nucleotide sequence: TGTGCCACCAGCAGAGAAGACCGAGACACTGAAGCTTTCTTT.

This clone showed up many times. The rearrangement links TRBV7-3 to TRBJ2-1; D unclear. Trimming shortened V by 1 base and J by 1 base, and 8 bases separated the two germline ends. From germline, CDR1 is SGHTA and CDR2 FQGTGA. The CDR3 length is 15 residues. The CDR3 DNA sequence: TGTGCCAGCAGCTTAAGCAGTTCTTCCTACAATGAGCAGTTCTTC. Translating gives CASSLSSSSYNEQFF.

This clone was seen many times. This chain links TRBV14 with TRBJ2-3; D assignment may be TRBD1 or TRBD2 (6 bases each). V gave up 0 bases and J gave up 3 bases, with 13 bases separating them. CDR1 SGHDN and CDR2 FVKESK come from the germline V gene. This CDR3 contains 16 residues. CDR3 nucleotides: TGTGCCAGCAGCCAAGACCGCGGGACAAGTACAGATACGCAGTATTTT. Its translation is CASSQDRGTSTDTQYF.

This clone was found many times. The CDR3, as DNA: TGCGCCTCACGCCCCAGCCTCTCGAATGGCTACACCTTC. This translates into CASRPSLSNGYTF. The chain has TRBV4-1 and TRBJ1-2; D call uncertain. Trimming left V 11 bases short and J 6 bases short, with 19 bases between. The CDR3 contains 13 residues. CDR1 and CDR2 (germline): MGHRA, YSYEKL.

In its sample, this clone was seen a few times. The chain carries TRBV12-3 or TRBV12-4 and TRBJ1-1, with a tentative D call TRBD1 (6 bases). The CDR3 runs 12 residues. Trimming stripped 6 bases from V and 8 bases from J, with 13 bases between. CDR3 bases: TGTGCCAGCAGCCTTGCCGACAGGGAAGCTTTCTTT. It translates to CASSLADREAFF.

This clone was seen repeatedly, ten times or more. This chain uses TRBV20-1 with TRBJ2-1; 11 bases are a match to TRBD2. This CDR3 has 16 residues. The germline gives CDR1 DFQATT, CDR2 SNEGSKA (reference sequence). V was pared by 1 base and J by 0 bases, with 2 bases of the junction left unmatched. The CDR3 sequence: CSARAGLAVSYNEQFF. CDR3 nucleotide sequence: TGCAGTGCTAGAGCGGGACTAGCGGTCTCCTACAATGAGCAGTTCTTC.

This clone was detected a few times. The CDR3 DNA is TGTGCCAGCAGTTTCCCCCCCGGCCAGACCCAGTACTTC. The encoded protein is CASSFPPGQTQYF. The V and J genes are TRBV12-3 or TRBV12-4 and TRBJ2-5; D gene uncertain. The CDR3 is made up of 13 amino acids. The V end was cut by 3 bases, the J end by 6 bases, with 11 bases between.

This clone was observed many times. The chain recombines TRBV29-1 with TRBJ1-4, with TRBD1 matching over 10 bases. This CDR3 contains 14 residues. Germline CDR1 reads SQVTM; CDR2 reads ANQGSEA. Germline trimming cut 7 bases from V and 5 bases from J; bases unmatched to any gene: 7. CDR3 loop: CSASPGQGNEKLFF. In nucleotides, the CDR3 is TGCAGCGCCTCCCCGGGACAGGGGAATGAAAAACTGTTTTTT.

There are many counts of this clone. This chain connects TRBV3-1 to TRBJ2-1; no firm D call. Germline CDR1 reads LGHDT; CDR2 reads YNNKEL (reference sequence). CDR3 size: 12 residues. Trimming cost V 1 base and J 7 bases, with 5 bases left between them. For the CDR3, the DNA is TGTGCCAGCAGCCAAGTGTCGAATGAGCAGTTCTTC. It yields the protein CASSQVSNEQFF.

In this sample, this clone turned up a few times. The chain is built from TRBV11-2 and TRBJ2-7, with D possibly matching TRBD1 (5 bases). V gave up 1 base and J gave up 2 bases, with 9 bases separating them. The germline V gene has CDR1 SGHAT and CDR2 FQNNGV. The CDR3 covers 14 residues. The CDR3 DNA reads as TGTGCCAGCAGCTTAGGACAGAGTGCCTACGAGCAGTACTTC. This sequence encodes CASSLGQSAYEQYF.

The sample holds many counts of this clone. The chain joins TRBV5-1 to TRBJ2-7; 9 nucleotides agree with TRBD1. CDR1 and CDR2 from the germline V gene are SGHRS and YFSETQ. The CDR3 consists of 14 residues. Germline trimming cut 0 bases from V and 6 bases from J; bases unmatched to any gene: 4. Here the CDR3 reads CASSLGTGVLEQYF. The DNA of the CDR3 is TGCGCCAGCAGCTTGGGGACAGGGGTCCTCGAGCAGTACTTC.

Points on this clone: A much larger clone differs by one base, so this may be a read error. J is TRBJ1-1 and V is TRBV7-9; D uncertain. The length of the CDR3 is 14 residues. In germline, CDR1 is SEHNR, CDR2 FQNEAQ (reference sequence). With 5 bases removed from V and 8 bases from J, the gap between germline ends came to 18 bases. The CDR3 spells CASSDGKKLTEAFF. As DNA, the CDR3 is TGTGCCAGCAGCGACGGAAAGAAACTCACCGAAGCTTTCTTT.